These 9 T cell receptor beta chains were sequenced from one sample in a study of a mutant IDH1 vaccine in newly diagnosed glioma. Time point given: baseline, week 1 (first vaccination visit). Treatment here: pre-vaccination baseline after standard-of-care therapy. Sequenced by immunoSEQ multiplex PCR; TCRdb stores in-frame clones only, minus some. The data hold over 15,000 clones, with around 95% observed a single time. This specimen was peripheral blood mononuclear cells (PBMCs), taken from a glioma patient treated with radiotherapy, temozolomide or both. The receptors come from a woman aged 18-35 years with glioma. Some clones in this sample may be carry-over from other donors' samples.

The chain uses TRBV5-1 and TRBJ1-6, with D perhaps matching TRBD1 (5 bases). The length of the CDR3 is 15 residues. From germline, CDR1 is SGHRS and CDR2 YFSETQ. The V and J ends lost 3 bases and 9 bases respectively, with 16 bases between them. The CDR3 DNA sequence: TGCGCCAGCAGCTCCGTGGGGGTTTTAGGTTCACCCCTCCACTTT. Amino acids: CASSSVGVLGSPLHF.

This chain joins TRBV5-4 and TRBJ2-6, with D unclear. The CDR3 is 17 residues long. Germline-derived CDR1 and CDR2 are SGHNT and YYREEE (reference sequence). Trimming took off 5 bases at V and 0 bases at J, with 15 bases between the two ends. Here the CDR3 reads CASSSPVVSSGANVLTF. The CDR3, as DNA: TGTGCCAGCAGTTCCCCCGTGGTAAGCTCTGGGGCCAACGTCCTGACTTTC.

The chain is built from TRBV7-9 and TRBJ2-2; D is ambiguous. CDR1 and CDR2 from the germline V gene are SEHNR and FQNEAQ (reference sequence). The CDR3 contains 14 residues. Trimming stripped 2 bases from V and 4 bases from J, with 8 bases between. This CDR3 is CASSLFPGTGELFF. CDR3 in DNA: TGTGCCAGCAGCTTATTCCCGGGCACCGGGGAGCTGTTTTTT.

The chain carries TRBV30 and TRBJ1-1, with D unclear. The CDR3 length is 11 residues. Germline CDR1 GTSNPN, CDR2 SVGIG (reference sequence). Between the trimmed V and J ends, which lost 1 base and 3 bases, there was a span of 3 bases. The CDR3 region is CAWSGYTEAFF. The CDR3 DNA reads TGTGCCTGGAGTGGATACACTGAAGCTTTCTTT. The full variable domain, rest sourced from reference TRBV30 and TRBJ1-1, is SQTIHQWPATLVQPVGSPLSLECTVEGTSNPNLYWYRQAAGRGLQLLFYSVGIGQISSEVPQNLSASRPQDRQFILSSKKLLLSDSGFYLCAWSGYTEAFFGQGTRLTVV.

This clone occurred once. The chain is built from TRBV4-1 and TRBJ2-3, with 8 bases identical to TRBD1. The length of the CDR3 is 13 residues. V dropped 9 bases and J dropped 5; count of bases not matched to a gene: 7. Per the germline V gene, CDR1 is MGHRA and CDR2 is YSYEKL. CDR3: CASRDRGKDTQYF. The CDR3 coding sequence is TGCGCCAGTAGAGACAGGGGAAAAGATACGCAGTATTTT.

This clone was detected only once. V and J are TRBV18 and TRBJ2-7; D not certain. The germline V and J ends were trimmed by 1 base and 7 bases, with 14 bases remaining between them. The CDR3 runs to 14 residues. The germline V gene encodes CDR1 KGHSH and CDR2 LQKENI. CDR3 sequence (DNA): TGTGCCAGCTCACCACGGTGGGCAGTTATAGAGCAGTACTTC. This gives the protein CASSPRWAVIEQYF.

This chain uses TRBV18 with TRBJ1-2; 9 bases are shared with TRBD1. The CDR3 runs 15 residues. CDR1 KGHSH and CDR2 LQKENI come from the germline V gene. V gave up 4 bases and J gave up 7 bases; unmatched junction bases: 10. CDR3 loop: CASSLQMADRGGYTF. The CDR3 nucleotides are TGTGCCAGCTCACTTCAAATGGCGGACAGGGGTGGCTACACCTTC.

This chain joins TRBV15 and TRBJ2-7; D call uncertain. The germline V and J ends were trimmed by 3 bases and 2 bases, with 14 bases remaining between them. Germline V gene lookup returns CDR1 LNHNV and CDR2 YYDKDF (reference sequence). The CDR3 consists of 15 residues. CDR3 residues: CATSSSRSATYEQYF. CDR3 bases: TGTGCCACCAGCAGCTCTCGTTCGGCTACCTACGAGCAGTACTTC.

This CDR3 reads CATGGGQNTEAFF. The CDR3, as DNA: TGTGCCACAGGGGGGGGGCAAAACACTGAAGCTTTCTTT. J is TRBJ1-1 and V is TRBV6-6, with TRBD1 identical over 7 bases. This CDR3 spans 13 amino acids. Germline CDR1 MNHNY, CDR2 SVGAGI (reference sequence). V lost 10 bases, J lost 2 bases, and 7 bases stayed unmatched.